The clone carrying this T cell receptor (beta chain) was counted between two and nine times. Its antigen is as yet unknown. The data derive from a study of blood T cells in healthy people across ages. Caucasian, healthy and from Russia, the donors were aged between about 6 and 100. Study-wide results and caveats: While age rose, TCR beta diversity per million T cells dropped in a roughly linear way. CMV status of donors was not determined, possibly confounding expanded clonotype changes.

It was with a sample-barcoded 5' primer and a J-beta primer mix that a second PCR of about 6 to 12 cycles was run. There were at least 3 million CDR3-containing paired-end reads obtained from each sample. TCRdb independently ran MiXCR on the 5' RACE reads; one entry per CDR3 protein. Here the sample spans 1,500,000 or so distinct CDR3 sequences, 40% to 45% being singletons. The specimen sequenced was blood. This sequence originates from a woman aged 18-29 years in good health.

CDR3 protein: CASSPSPGARLYTQYF. CDR3 nucleotides: TGTGCCAGCAGCCCCTCCCCGGGGGCACGACTGTATACCCAGTACTTC. The V call is TRBV4-2, the J call TRBJ2-5; D may correspond to TRBD1 or TRBD2 (6 bases each). Germline values: CDR1 LGHNA, CDR2 YNFKEQ. The CDR3 is 16 amino acids. The V and J ends lost 4 bases and 8 bases respectively, with 23 bases between them.